A single sample is the source of the 17 T cell receptor beta chains below, sequenced in a study of OX40 agonist ivuxolimab in advanced cancers. This table comes from immunoSEQ multiplex PCR, and its TCRdb copy is limited to in-frame clones, with some not included. The table shows some 79,000 clones, with approximately 90% occurring only once. Here the sequenced sample was CD4+ or CD8+ T cells sorted from blood, taken in a trial of the OX40 agonist ivuxolimab. Receptor source: an adult with an advanced solid tumor such as melanoma, head and neck, liver or kidney cancer.

This chain connects TRBV25-1 to TRBJ2-2, with TRBD2 as a possible D gene (6 bases). Germline CDR1 is MGHDK and CDR2 is SYGVNS. Trimming shortened V by 8 bases and J by 8 bases, and 18 bases separated the two germline ends. The CDR3 extends over 14 amino acids. The CDR3 reads CASAPDERAGELFF. DNA of the CDR3: TGTGCCAGCGCCCCTGATGAGCGGGCAGGGGAGCTGTTTTTT.

The rearrangement joins TRBV7-9 to TRBJ2-4, with D perhaps matching TRBD2 (5 bases). Trimming pared 1 base from V and 4 bases from J, leaving 8 bases between. This CDR3 comprises 14 residues. The germline V gene has CDR1 SEHNR and CDR2 FQNEAQ (reference sequence). The CDR3 protein is CASSLEGVKNIQYF. The CDR3 DNA follows: TGTGCCAGCAGCTTAGAGGGAGTGAAAAACATTCAGTACTTC. The complete variable domain, with remaining parts taken from reference TRBV7-9 and TRBJ2-4, reads DTGVSQNPRHKITKRGQNVTFRCDPISEHNRLYWYRQTLGQGPEFLTYFQNEAQLEKSRLLSDRFSAERPKGSFSTLEIQRTEQGDSAMYLCASSLEGVKNIQYFGAGTRLSVL.

This clone has a single count. The J gene is TRBJ2-3, the V gene TRBV5-1, with TRBD2 matching over 7 bases. CDR3 length: 16 amino acids. Losses at the gene ends were 4 bases for V and 1 base for J; bases not matched to a gene: 9. Germline CDR1 reads SGHRS; CDR2 reads YFSETQ. The CDR3 DNA is TGCGCCAGCAGCGGCCGGGCGGGAGCGGGCACAGATACGCAGTATTTT. Residues: CASSGRAGAGTDTQYF.

The chain uses TRBV6-5 and TRBJ1-1; D gene ambiguous. Trimming shortened V by 7 bases and J by 3 bases, and 12 bases separated the two germline ends. The CDR3 runs 13 residues. Germline values: CDR1 MNHEY, CDR2 SVGAGI. Here the CDR3 reads CASTRSSDTEAFF. The CDR3 DNA reads as TGTGCCAGCACCAGGTCCTCGGACACTGAAGCTTTCTTT.

V is TRBV5-4 and J is TRBJ2-1; D is uncertain. V lost 0 bases to trimming and J lost 4 bases, with 11 bases between them. Per germline, CDR1 SGHNT and CDR2 YYREEE (reference sequence). This CDR3 comprises 15 residues. The CDR3 nucleotides are TGTGCCAGCAGCTTGGGTGCAATAGAATACAATGAGCAGTTCTTC. It specifies CASSLGAIEYNEQFF.

The CDR3 DNA follows: TGTGCCAGCAGCTTTGGTACAGGGAGATATGGCTACACCTTC. It encodes CASSFGTGRYGYTF. The chain is built from TRBV5-4 and TRBJ1-2, with D possibly TRBD1 on 6 matching bases. V lost 2 bases to trimming and J lost 5 bases, with 13 bases between them. CDR1 SGHNT and CDR2 YYREEE come from the germline V gene (reference sequence). The CDR3 extends over 14 amino acids.

CDR3 protein: CASSMRGTGATFF. As DNA, the CDR3 is TGTGCCAGTAGTATGCGGGGTACGGGGGCGACTTTCTTT. The chain has TRBV19 and TRBJ1-1; weak D call: TRBD1 (6 bases). Trimming removed 3 bases from V and 12 bases from J, with 17 bases in between. Germline V gene sequence: CDR1 LNHDA, CDR2 SQIVND (reference sequence). The CDR3 is 13 residues long.

The chain links TRBV15 to TRBJ2-5; D could derive from TRBD1 or TRBD2 (7 bases each). Per the germline V gene, CDR1 is LNHNV and CDR2 is YYDKDF (reference sequence). This CDR3 has 16 amino acids. Trimming stripped 6 bases from V and 3 bases from J, with 20 bases between. The CDR3, as DNA: TGTGCCACCAGGCCAGGGGGGGCGGGGGAAAAAGAGACCCAGTACTTC. Amino acids: CATRPGGAGEKETQYF.

The V and J genes are TRBV5-1 and TRBJ2-1; 10 nucleotides line up with TRBD2. From germline, CDR1 is SGHRS and CDR2 YFSETQ. J gave up 6 bases and V 3 bases, and 6 bases lay outside the gene matches. The CDR3 has 15 amino acids. For the CDR3, the DNA is TGCGCCAGCAGCTCCAGCGGGGGGGCCTTCAATGAGCAGTTCTTC. As protein: CASSSSGGAFNEQFF.

The chain employs TRBV7-9 and TRBJ2-3, with TRBD1 as a possible D gene (5 bases). The V gene lost 0 bases and the J gene lost 0 bases, with 10 bases spanning the gap. The CDR3 runs 16 residues. Germline lookup yields CDR1 SEHNR and CDR2 FQNEAQ (reference sequence). DNA for the CDR3: TGTGCCAGCAGCTTAGCCGTCAGGGTTAGCACAGATACGCAGTATTTT. Its protein product is CASSLAVRVSTDTQYF. Drawing the rest from reference TRBV7-9 and TRBJ2-3, the complete variable domain is DTGVSQNPRHKITKRGQNVTFRCDPISEHNRLYWYRQTLGQGPEFLTYFQNEAQLEKSRLLSDRFSAERPKGSFSTLEIQRTEQGDSAMYLCASSLAVRVSTDTQYFGPGTRLTVL.

This clone was found a few times. The J gene is TRBJ1-2, the V gene TRBV29-1; D unclear. Germline values: CDR1 SQVTM, CDR2 ANQGSEA. V was clipped by 6 bases and J by 5 bases, with 16 bases between them. The CDR3 runs to 13 residues. The CDR3 sequence: CSVGKEVGYGYTF. The DNA of the CDR3 is TGCAGCGTAGGAAAGGAAGTAGGGTATGGCTACACCTTC.

V is TRBV18 and J is TRBJ2-7, with 12 bases that match TRBD2. Per germline, CDR1 KGHSH and CDR2 LQKENI. Trimming took 8 bases from V and 5 from J; bases not matched to a gene: 7. This CDR3 is 14 amino acids long. The CDR3 reads CASKGLAGRDEQYF. CDR3 nucleotide sequence: TGTGCCAGCAAAGGACTAGCGGGAAGGGACGAGCAGTACTTC.

The V call is TRBV5-6, the J call TRBJ1-5; possibly TRBD1 for D (6 bases). The CDR3 consists of 16 residues. Germline V gives CDR1 SGHDT, CDR2 YYEEEE. Trimming took off 0 bases at V and 6 bases at J, with 16 bases between the two ends. DNA for the CDR3: TGTGCCAGCAGCTTGGGGGGGACACTGGGCGGTCAGCCCCAGCATTTT. Its protein is CASSLGGTLGGQPQHF.

CDR3 region: CASSLDSTYEQYF. DNA for the CDR3: TGCGCCAGCAGCCTCGACAGCACCTACGAGCAGTACTTC. This chain uses TRBV5-1 with TRBJ2-7; D may be TRBD1 (5 bases). Germline assignment: CDR1 SGHRS and CDR2 YFSETQ. V was pared by 4 bases and J by 2 bases, with 10 bases between. The CDR3 is made up of 13 amino acids.

In nucleotides, the CDR3 is TGTGCCAGCAGGACAGAAAACTCTGGGGCCAACGTCCTGACTTTC. This gives the protein CASRTENSGANVLTF. This rearrangement joins TRBV6-5 to TRBJ2-6; tentatively, D is TRBD1 (5 bases). The V gene's germline CDR1 is MNHEY and CDR2 SVGAGI. The V gene lost 6 bases and the J gene lost 0 bases, with 9 bases spanning the gap. This CDR3 has 15 residues.

J is TRBJ2-5 and V is TRBV30; no definite D call. Trimming pared 2 bases from V and 4 bases from J, leaving 11 bases between. The germline V gene encodes CDR1 GTSNPN and CDR2 SVGIG (reference sequence). The CDR3 contains 13 residues. CDR3 in amino acids: CAWSRRQRETQYF. The CDR3 DNA is TGTGCCTGGAGTCGCAGACAACGAGAGACCCAGTACTTC.

The chain combines TRBV6-5 with TRBJ2-7; D might be TRBD2 (5 bases). The V end was cut by 4 bases, the J end by 9 bases, with 10 bases between. This CDR3 is built from 11 residues. The germline CDR1 and CDR2 sequences are MNHEY and SVGAGI. The CDR3 nucleotides read TGTGCCAGCAGTTCCCCGGGGATGCAGTACTTC. It is translated as CASSSPGMQYF.